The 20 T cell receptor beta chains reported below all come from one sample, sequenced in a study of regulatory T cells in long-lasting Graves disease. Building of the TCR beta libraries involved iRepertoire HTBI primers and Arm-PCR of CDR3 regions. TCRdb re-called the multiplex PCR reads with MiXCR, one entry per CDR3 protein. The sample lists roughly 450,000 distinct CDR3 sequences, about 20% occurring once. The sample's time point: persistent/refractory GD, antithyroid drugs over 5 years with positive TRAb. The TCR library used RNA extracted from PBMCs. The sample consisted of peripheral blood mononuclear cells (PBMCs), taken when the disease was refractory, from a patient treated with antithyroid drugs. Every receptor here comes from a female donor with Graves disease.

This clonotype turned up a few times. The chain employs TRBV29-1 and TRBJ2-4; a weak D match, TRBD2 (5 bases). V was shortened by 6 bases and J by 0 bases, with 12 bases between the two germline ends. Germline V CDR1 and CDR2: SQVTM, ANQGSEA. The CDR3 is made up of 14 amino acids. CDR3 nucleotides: TGCAGCGTCGCAGGAGGACTAGCCAAAAACATTCAGTACTTC. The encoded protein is CSVAGGLAKNIQYF.

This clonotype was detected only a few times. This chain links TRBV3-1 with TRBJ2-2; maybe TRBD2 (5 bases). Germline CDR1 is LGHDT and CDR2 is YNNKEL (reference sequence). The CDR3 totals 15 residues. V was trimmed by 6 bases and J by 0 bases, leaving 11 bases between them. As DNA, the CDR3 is TGTGCCAGCAGGAGGGAGAGAACGAACACCGGGGAGCTGTTTTTT. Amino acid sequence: CASRRERTNTGELFF.

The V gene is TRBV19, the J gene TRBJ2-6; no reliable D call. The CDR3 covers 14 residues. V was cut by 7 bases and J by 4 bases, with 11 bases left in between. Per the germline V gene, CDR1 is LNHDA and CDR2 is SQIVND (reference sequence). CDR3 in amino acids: CASTELGGANVLTF. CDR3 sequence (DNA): TGTGCCAGTACCGAGCTTGGGGGGGCCAACGTCCTGACTTTC.

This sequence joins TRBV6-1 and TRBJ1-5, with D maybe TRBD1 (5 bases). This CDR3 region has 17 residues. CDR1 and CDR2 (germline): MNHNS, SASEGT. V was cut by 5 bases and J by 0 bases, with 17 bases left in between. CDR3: CASSRDLNPYSNQPQHF. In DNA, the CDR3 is TGTGCCAGCAGTCGGGACCTGAACCCTTATAGCAATCAGCCCCAGCATTTT.

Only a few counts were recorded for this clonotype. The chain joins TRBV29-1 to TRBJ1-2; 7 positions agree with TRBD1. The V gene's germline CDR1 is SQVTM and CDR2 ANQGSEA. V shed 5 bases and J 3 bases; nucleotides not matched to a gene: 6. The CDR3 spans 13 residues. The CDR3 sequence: CSVIGTEHYGYTF. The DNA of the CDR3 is TGCAGCGTTATCGGGACAGAACACTATGGCTACACCTTC.

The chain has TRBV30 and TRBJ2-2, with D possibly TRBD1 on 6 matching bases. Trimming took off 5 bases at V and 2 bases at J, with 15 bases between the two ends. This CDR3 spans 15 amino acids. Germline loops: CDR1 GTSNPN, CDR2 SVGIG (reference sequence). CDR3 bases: TGTGCCTGGGATCGACGGACAGCTAACACCGGGGAGCTGTTTTTT. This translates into CAWDRRTANTGELFF.

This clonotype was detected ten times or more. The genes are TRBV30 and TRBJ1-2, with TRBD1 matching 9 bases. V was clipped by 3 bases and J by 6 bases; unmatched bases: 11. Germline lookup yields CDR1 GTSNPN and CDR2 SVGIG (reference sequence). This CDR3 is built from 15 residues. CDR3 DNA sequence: TGTGCCTGGAGCCAGGATGGGACAGGGTATAATGGCTACACCTTC. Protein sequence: CAWSQDGTGYNGYTF.

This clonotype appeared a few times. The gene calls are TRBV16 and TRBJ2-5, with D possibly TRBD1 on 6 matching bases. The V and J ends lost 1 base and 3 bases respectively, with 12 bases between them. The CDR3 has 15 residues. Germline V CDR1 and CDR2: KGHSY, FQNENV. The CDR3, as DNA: TGTGCCAGCAGCCAATTCGGCAGGGGTGAAGAGACCCAGTACTTC. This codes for CASSQFGRGEETQYF.

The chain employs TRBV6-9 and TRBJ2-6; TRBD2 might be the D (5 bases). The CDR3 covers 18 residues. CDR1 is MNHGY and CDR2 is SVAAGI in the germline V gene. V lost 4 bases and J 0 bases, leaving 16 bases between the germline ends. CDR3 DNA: TGTGCCAGCAGTTCCCAACCTAGCTACTCCTCTGGGGCCAACGTCCTGACTTTC. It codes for CASSSQPSYSSGANVLTF.

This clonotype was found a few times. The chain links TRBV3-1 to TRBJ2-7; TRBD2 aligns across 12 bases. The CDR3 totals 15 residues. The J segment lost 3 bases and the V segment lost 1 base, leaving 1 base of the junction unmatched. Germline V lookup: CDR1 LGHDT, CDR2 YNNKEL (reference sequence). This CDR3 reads CASSQGTSGVYEQYF. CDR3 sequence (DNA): TGTGCCAGCAGCCAAGGGACTAGCGGGGTCTACGAGCAGTACTTC.

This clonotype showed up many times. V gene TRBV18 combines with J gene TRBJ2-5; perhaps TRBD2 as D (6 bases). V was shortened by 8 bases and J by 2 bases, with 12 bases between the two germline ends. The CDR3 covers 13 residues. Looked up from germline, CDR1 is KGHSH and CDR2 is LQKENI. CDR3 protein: CASDTGGQETQYF. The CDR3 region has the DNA TGTGCCAGCGACACCGGGGGACAAGAGACCCAGTACTTC.

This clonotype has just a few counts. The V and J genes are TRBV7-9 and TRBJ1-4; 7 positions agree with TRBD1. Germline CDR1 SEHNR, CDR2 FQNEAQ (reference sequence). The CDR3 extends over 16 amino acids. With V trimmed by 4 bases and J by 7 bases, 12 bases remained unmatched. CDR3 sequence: CASSSPTGAIGEKLFF. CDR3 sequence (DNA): TGTGCCAGCAGCTCACCTACAGGGGCGATCGGTGAAAAACTGTTTTTT.

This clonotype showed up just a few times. CDR3 amino acids: CSAAGLASQYF. The DNA of the CDR3 is TGCAGTGCCGCGGGACTAGCTTCACAGTACTTC. The V and J genes are TRBV20-1 and TRBJ2-7, with TRBD2 identical over 9 bases. Trimming cost V 6 bases and J 10 bases; bases outside gene matches: 7. This CDR3 is 11 amino acids long. The germline V gene encodes CDR1 DFQATT and CDR2 SNEGSKA (reference sequence).

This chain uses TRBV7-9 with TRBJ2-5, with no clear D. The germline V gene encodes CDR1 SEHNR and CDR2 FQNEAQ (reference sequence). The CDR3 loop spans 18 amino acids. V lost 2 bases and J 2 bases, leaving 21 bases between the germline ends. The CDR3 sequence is CASSLSPRLSRIQETQYF. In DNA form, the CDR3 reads TGTGCCAGCAGCTTATCCCCCCGACTTTCACGAATACAAGAGACCCAGTACTTC.

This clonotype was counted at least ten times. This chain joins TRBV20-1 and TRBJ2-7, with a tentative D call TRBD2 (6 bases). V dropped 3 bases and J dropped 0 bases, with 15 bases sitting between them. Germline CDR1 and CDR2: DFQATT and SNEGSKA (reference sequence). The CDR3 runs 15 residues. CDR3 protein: CSASLGTEISYEQYF. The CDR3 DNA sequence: TGCAGTGCTAGTCTCGGGACTGAGATCTCCTACGAGCAGTACTTC.

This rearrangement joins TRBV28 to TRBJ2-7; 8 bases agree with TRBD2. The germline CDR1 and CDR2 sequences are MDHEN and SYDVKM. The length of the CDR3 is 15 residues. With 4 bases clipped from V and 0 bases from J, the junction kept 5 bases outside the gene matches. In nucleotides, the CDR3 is TGTGCCAGCAGTTCGGGGGGGGGACACTCCTACGAGCAGTACTTC. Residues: CASSSGGGHSYEQYF. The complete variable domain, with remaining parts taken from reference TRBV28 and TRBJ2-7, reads DVKVTQSSRYLVKRTGEKVFLECVQDMDHENMFWYRQDPGLGLRLIYFSYDVKMKEKGDIPEGYSVSREKKERFSLILESASTNQTSMYLCASSSGGGHSYEQYFGPGTRLTVT.

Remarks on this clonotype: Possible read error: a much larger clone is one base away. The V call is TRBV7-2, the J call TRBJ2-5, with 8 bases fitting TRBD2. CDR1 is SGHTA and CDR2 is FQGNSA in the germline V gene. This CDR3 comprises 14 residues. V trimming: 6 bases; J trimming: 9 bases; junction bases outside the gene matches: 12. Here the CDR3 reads CASRRAGGLEAQYF. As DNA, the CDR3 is TGTGCCAGCAGGCGCGCGGGAGGTCTTGAGGCCCAGTACTTC.

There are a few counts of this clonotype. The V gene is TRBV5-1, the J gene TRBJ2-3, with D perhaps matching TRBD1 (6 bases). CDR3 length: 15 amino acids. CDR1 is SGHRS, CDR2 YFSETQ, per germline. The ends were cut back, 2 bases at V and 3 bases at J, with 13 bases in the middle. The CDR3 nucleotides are TGCGCCAGCAGCTTCGCCCACAGGGAGACAGATACGCAGTATTTT. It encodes CASSFAHRETDTQYF.

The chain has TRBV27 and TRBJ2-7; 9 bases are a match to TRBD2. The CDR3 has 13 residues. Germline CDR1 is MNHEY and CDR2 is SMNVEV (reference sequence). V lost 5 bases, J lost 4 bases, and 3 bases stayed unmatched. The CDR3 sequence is CASSPREGYEQYF. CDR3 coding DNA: TGTGCCAGCAGTCCGCGGGAGGGGTACGAGCAGTACTTC.

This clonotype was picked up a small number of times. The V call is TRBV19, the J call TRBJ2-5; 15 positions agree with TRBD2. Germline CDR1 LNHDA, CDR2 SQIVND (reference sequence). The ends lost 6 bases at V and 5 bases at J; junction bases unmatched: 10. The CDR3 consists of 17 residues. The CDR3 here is CASSSPGLAGGGETQYF. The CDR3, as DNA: TGTGCCAGTAGCTCCCCGGGACTAGCGGGAGGAGGGGAGACCCAGTACTTC.